These 28 T cell receptor beta chains were sequenced from one sample in a study of T cell responses to AZD1222 COVID-19 vaccine. Assay: immunoSEQ multiplex PCR; the TCRdb copy retains only in-frame clones and omits some. This sample carries 160,000 or so clones, 92% of them seen once, and the ten largest clones take about 1.1%. The material sequenced was peripheral blood, taken 28 days after the second AZD1222 dose. The receptors were gathered from an adult who received the AZD1222 COVID-19 vaccine.

The chain recombines TRBV6-5 with TRBJ1-1, with D possibly matching TRBD1 (5 bases). The V and J ends lost 6 bases and 3 bases respectively, with 11 bases between them. The CDR3 is 13 residues long. The V gene's germline CDR1 is MNHEY and CDR2 SVGAGI. For the CDR3, the DNA is TGTGCCAGCAGGGCAGGGAGGTACACTGAAGCTTTCTTT. It yields the protein CASRAGRYTEAFF.

Comments on this clone: This CDR3 is also generated by other DNA sequences in the sample. This rearrangement joins TRBV3-1 (or the pseudogene TRBV3-2) to TRBJ1-2; a possible D gene is TRBD1 (6 bases). CDR3 length equals 15 residues. V lost 1 base, J lost 3 bases, and 12 bases lay in between. Germline-derived CDR1 and CDR2 are LGHDT and YNNKEL (reference sequence). The CDR3 reads CASSQGGGLDYGYTF. The CDR3 DNA reads TGTGCCAGCAGCCAAGGAGGGGGGCTCGACTATGGCTACACCTTC.

The V and J genes are TRBV29-1 and TRBJ2-1, with a tentative D call TRBD2 (5 bases). CDR1 and CDR2 (germline): SQVTM, ANQGSEA. The CDR3 covers 13 residues. V lost 4 bases and J lost 3, with 10 bases in between. CDR3 protein: CSVVGGIYNEQFF. The CDR3 DNA reads TGCAGCGTTGTAGGAGGTATCTACAATGAGCAGTTCTTC.

J is TRBJ1-4 and V is TRBV21-1. TRBV21-1 represents a pseudogene. The CDR3 contains 16 residues. The CDR3 spells CASTRMGTCSSEKLFF. The CDR3, as DNA: TGTGCCAGCACCCGGATGGGGACCTGTTCCTCTGAAAAACTGTTTTTT.

The rearrangement links TRBV28 to TRBJ2-1; D gene unclear. Germline V gives CDR1 MDHEN, CDR2 SYDVKM. V lost 6 bases, J lost 12 bases, and 18 bases lay in between. The CDR3 loop spans 13 amino acids. The CDR3 nucleotides are TGTGCCAGCAGACGCGCCCGGGCCGGCGGGCAGTTCTTC. Translated, it gives CASRRARAGGQFF.

This rearrangement joins TRBV18 to TRBJ2-1, with D perhaps matching TRBD2 (6 bases). This CDR3 spans 15 amino acids. The ends were cut back, 3 bases at V and 4 bases at J, with 13 bases in the middle. CDR1 KGHSH and CDR2 LQKENI come from the germline V gene. Written as DNA, the CDR3 is TGTGCCAGCTCACCTCCCGTCGGGGGATACAATGAGCAGTTCTTC. Encoded protein: CASSPPVGGYNEQFF.

The chain links TRBV6-1 to TRBJ1-2; possibly TRBD1 for D (6 bases). Germline-derived CDR1 and CDR2 are MNHNS and SASEGT. Trimming removed 5 bases from V and 8 bases from J, with 18 bases in between. The CDR3 covers 14 residues. The CDR3 nucleotides read TGTGCCAGCAGTACATTCTCAGGGGTACGGGGCTACACCTTC. It is translated as CASSTFSGVRGYTF.

The rearrangement joins TRBV5-1 to TRBJ2-5, with D perhaps matching TRBD1 or TRBD2 (5 bases each). Germline V lookup: CDR1 SGHRS, CDR2 YFSETQ. This CDR3 has 15 amino acids. V was shortened by 0 bases and J by 4 bases, with 13 bases between the two germline ends. The DNA for the CDR3 is TGCGCCAGCAGCTTGGGTGCCCCTGGGGGAGAGACCCAGTACTTC. Amino acids: CASSLGAPGGETQYF.

V gene TRBV13 combines with J gene TRBJ1-1; 7 nucleotides agree with TRBD1. The CDR3 contains 14 residues. Germline-derived CDR1 and CDR2 are PRHDT and FYEKMQ (reference sequence). The V and J ends lost 5 bases and 7 bases, in that order; junction bases with no gene match: 10. CDR3 in amino acids: CASSPGQVNSEAFF. The CDR3 coding sequence is TGTGCCAGCAGCCCCGGACAGGTCAATAGTGAAGCTTTCTTT.

This chain's CDR3 is CASSPGASSPLHF. The CDR3 bases are TGTGCCAGCAGTCCTGGGGCTTCTTCACCCCTCCACTTT. The V call is TRBV27, the J call TRBJ1-6; weak D call: TRBD1 (5 bases). Trimming took off 5 bases at V and 9 bases at J, with 11 bases between the two ends. This CDR3 is 13 amino acids long. Germline values: CDR1 MNHEY, CDR2 SMNVEV (reference sequence).

The genes are TRBV6-5 and TRBJ1-4; perhaps TRBD1 as D (5 bases). This CDR3 is 15 amino acids long. CDR1 is MNHEY and CDR2 is SVGAGI in the germline V gene. V was trimmed by 7 bases and J by 5 bases, leaving 17 bases between them. The CDR3 nucleotides are TGTGCCAGCACCCCAAGTGGGGGTGAAAATGAAAAACTGTTTTTT. Protein sequence: CASTPSGGENEKLFF.

The CDR3 nucleotides read TGCGCCAGCAGCCCCAGGGGCGGGGCGGTAGTAAATCAGCCCCAGCATTTT. Amino acids: CASSPRGGAVVNQPQHF. The chain uses TRBV5-1 and TRBJ1-5; TRBD1 might be the D (6 bases). V was trimmed by 4 bases and J by 4 bases, leaving 21 bases between them. Germline V gene sequence: CDR1 SGHRS, CDR2 YFSETQ. The CDR3 covers 17 residues.

This rearrangement joins TRBV5-1 to TRBJ1-3; 8 bases fit TRBD1. The CDR3 sequence is 14 residues long. V lost 4 bases and J lost 2; bases outside the gene matches: 2. Germline V CDR1 and CDR2: SGHRS, YFSETQ. This CDR3 reads CASSPTGAGNTIYF. DNA of the CDR3: TGCGCCAGCAGCCCGACAGGGGCTGGAAACACCATATATTTT. Full variable domain (outside the CDR3, taken from reference TRBV5-1 and TRBJ1-3): KAGVTQTPRYLIKTRGQQVTLSCSPISGHRSVSWYQQTPGQGLQFLFEYFSETQRNKGNFPGRFSGRQFSNSRSEMNVSTLELGDSALYLCASSPTGAGNTIYFGEGSWLTVV.

The chain has TRBV10-3 and TRBJ2-7; D is undetermined. The V gene lost 8 bases and the J gene lost 3 bases, with 17 bases spanning the gap. CDR1 ENHRY and CDR2 SYGVKD come from the germline V gene. The CDR3 extends over 14 amino acids. DNA of the CDR3: TGTGCCATCTCTTCAGCCCCCAGGAACTACGAGCAGTACTTC. This sequence encodes CAISSAPRNYEQYF.

The V and J genes are TRBV4-1 and TRBJ1-2; TRBD1 is a possible D gene (6 bases). This CDR3 comprises 15 residues. Germline CDR1 reads MGHRA; CDR2 reads YSYEKL. V gave up 2 bases and J gave up 8 bases, with 18 bases separating them. CDR3 region: CASSQMGRGYGGYTF. The CDR3 nucleotides read TGCGCCAGCAGCCAAATGGGCAGGGGCTACGGAGGCTACACCTTC.

V usage is TRBV9 and J usage is TRBJ1-1; TRBD1 is a possible D gene (6 bases). Germline V gene sequence: CDR1 SGDLS, CDR2 YYNGEE. Between the trimmed V and J ends, which lost 4 bases and 3 bases, there was a span of 28 bases. The CDR3 is 19 residues long. The CDR3 DNA sequence: TGTGCCAGCAGCCCCTCGGTCGGGCGGGGGCCACAAAGTGACACTGAAGCTTTCTTT. It is translated as CASSPSVGRGPQSDTEAFF.

CDR3 loop: CASSSPTNYGYTF. CDR3 sequence (DNA): TGTGCCAGTAGTTCCCCGACTAACTATGGCTACACCTTC. This chain joins TRBV19 and TRBJ1-2; D gene ambiguous. Trimming cost V 5 bases and J 0 bases, with 7 bases left between them. The CDR3 has 13 residues. CDR1 and CDR2 from the germline V gene are LNHDA and SQIVND (reference sequence).

CDR3 in DNA: TGTGCCAGCAGTTGGGAGGGGGGGCAAGGAAACACCATATATTTT. Amino acids: CASSWEGGQGNTIYF. The rearrangement uses TRBV2 and TRBJ1-3, with D perhaps TRBD1 (6 bases). The germline CDR1 and CDR2 sequences are SNHLY and FYNNEI. This CDR3 has 15 amino acids. Trimming took 5 bases from V and 4 from J, leaving 15 bases between them.

The rearrangement links TRBV9 to TRBJ1-1; perhaps TRBD1 as D (5 bases). Germline CDR1 and CDR2: SGDLS and YYNGEE. CDR3 length: 16 amino acids. V lost 2 bases to trimming and J lost 8 bases, with 22 bases between them. The CDR3 coding sequence is TGTGCCAGCAGCGTCCGTCAACAGGCGGTGGGGGGGGAAGCTTTCTTT. Protein sequence: CASSVRQQAVGGEAFF.

The chain recombines TRBV6-4 with TRBJ1-6; weak D call: TRBD1 (6 bases). Germline V gene sequence: CDR1 MRHNA, CDR2 SNTAGT. The CDR3 consists of 14 residues. With 3 bases removed from V and 10 bases from J, the gap between germline ends came to 13 bases. In DNA form, the CDR3 reads TGTGCCAGCAGTGAAAGTAGCAGGGGATCACCCCTCCACTTT. This sequence encodes CASSESSRGSPLHF.

The CDR3 DNA is TGCGCCAGCAGTGAGGTGAGGGGGGGCACTGAAGCTTTCTTT. Its translation is CASSEVRGGTEAFF. The chain combines TRBV10-1 with TRBJ1-1; perhaps TRBD1 as D (6 bases). Germline V CDR1 and CDR2: WNHNN, SYGVQD (reference sequence). This CDR3 spans 14 amino acids. The V end was cut by 2 bases, the J end by 4 bases, with 11 bases between.

J is TRBJ2-7 and V is TRBV7-9; 13 nucleotides align to TRBD2. CDR3 size: 17 residues. Germline V lookup: CDR1 SEHNR, CDR2 FQNEAQ (reference sequence). J lost 0 bases, V lost 5 bases, and 7 bases had no gene match. In DNA form, the CDR3 reads TGTGCCAGCAGCCAAGCCGGGACTAGCGGGGTCTCCTACGAGCAGTACTTC. Translation gives CASSQAGTSGVSYEQYF.

The genes are TRBV6-7 and TRBJ2-1, with 7 bases fitting TRBD1. TRBV6-7 is placed among ORFs of uncertain function. V was clipped by 5 bases and J by 13 bases; unmatched bases: 17. This CDR3 has 15 residues. For the CDR3, the DNA is TGTGCCAGCAGTCCGGGACAGTTCCTTACCCTCTCCCAGTTCTTC. Amino acids: CASSPGQFLTLSQFF.

This chain links TRBV27 with TRBJ1-2, with D perhaps matching TRBD1 (5 bases). The germline V gene encodes CDR1 MNHEY and CDR2 SMNVEV (reference sequence). With 2 bases removed from V and 2 bases from J, the gap between germline ends came to 12 bases. This CDR3 contains 15 residues. The CDR3 loop is CASSLNRGVNYGYTF. CDR3 DNA sequence: TGTGCCAGCAGTTTAAATCGAGGGGTCAACTATGGCTACACCTTC.

This clone occurred once. CDR3 amino acids: CASSRTATTTETIYGYTF. CDR3 DNA sequence: TGTGCCAGCAGTCGAACAGCAACAACGACAGAAACAATCTATGGCTACACCTTC. The rearrangement joins TRBV6-6 to TRBJ1-2, with D tentatively TRBD1 (5 bases). The CDR3 is made up of 18 amino acids. Germline V gene sequence: CDR1 MNHNY, CDR2 SVGAGI (reference sequence). Trimming pared 5 bases from V and 4 bases from J, leaving 26 bases between.

V is TRBV10-3 and J is TRBJ1-4; 8 nucleotides align to TRBD1. This CDR3 comprises 15 residues. From germline, CDR1 is ENHRY and CDR2 SYGVKD. Losses at the gene ends were 6 bases for V and 6 bases for J; bases not matched to a gene: 9. The CDR3 loop is CAIRKSTGVDEKLFF. CDR3 sequence (DNA): TGTGCCATCAGAAAATCGACAGGGGTTGATGAAAAACTGTTTTTT.

The J gene is TRBJ1-6, the V gene TRBV5-8, with D perhaps TRBD1 (5 bases). Trimming stripped 4 bases from V and 8 bases from J, with 10 bases between. CDR1 and CDR2 (germline): SGHTS, YDEGEE. CDR3 length: 13 amino acids. The CDR3 sequence: CASSRGRDSPLHF. The CDR3 bases are TGTGCCAGCAGCAGGGGCAGAGATTCACCCCTCCACTTT.

The chain uses TRBV5-6 and TRBJ2-7; 9 nucleotides match TRBD1. Unmatched junction bases numbered 9, after V lost 2 bases and J lost 3 bases. The CDR3 spans 16 residues. The germline V gene encodes CDR1 SGHDT and CDR2 YYEEEE. The DNA of the CDR3 is TGTGCCAGCAGCTTACCCGGACAGGGGTTGGTCTACGAGCAGTACTTC. This sequence encodes CASSLPGQGLVYEQYF.